The entry below describes one T cell receptor (beta chain). This sample was included in a study of T-cell memory formation after mild COVID-19. Germline V CDR1 and CDR2: SEHNR, FQNEAQ (reference sequence). V shed 1 base and J shed 0 bases, with 13 bases lying between them. This CDR3 has 17 amino acids. Each CDR3 protein gets one entry after TCRdb re-called the 5' RACE reads with MiXCR. This sample has about 470,000 distinct CDR3 sequences, with around a quarter found just once. The sample was PBMCs or a T cell subset sorted from them (not recorded which). The chain couples TRBV7-9 to TRBJ2-1, with D possibly matching TRBD2 (5 bases). The origin of this receptor is an adult woman who had mild COVID-19 (a few samples of this study predate the infection). Cell type and time point are not known. The CDR3 DNA is TGTGCCAGCAGCTTAGTGCCTAGCTTGAGCTCCTACAATGAGCAGTTCTTC. As protein: CASSLVPSLSSYNEQFF.